This TCR beta chain came from a study of shared clonotypes between healthy human individuals. Study background: Used for every donor were three CD4 naive, three CD4 memory, two CD8 naive and one CD8 memory plate. Broader study findings: On the whole, naive subsets had larger estimated richness than memory subsets had. Shared clonotypes across all four donors exceeded non-shared ones in generation probability.

The V gene lost 1 base and the J gene lost 1 base, with 5 bases spanning the gap. The CDR3 covers 12 residues. Germline V gene sequence: CDR1 SQVTM, CDR2 ANQGSEA. To note about this clone: Its antigen is unknown.

Naive CD8 cells, CD45RO-negative and positively selected for CCR7, excluded terminally differentiated effector memory CD45RA+ cells. Libraries were prepared by immunoSEQ multiplex PCR; TCRdb keeps only in-frame clonotypes and omits some of them. The table has 760,000 or so clones, approximately 96% seen once. The sequence was obtained from a man aged 25 to 40 in good health. Sequences were obtained from naive CD8+ T cells sorted from blood. The V gene is TRBV29-1, the J gene TRBJ2-7; D not resolved. CDR3 protein: CSVEVSSYEQYF. CDR3 sequence (DNA): TGCAGCGTTGAAGTCTCATCCTACGAGCAGTACTTC.